The 9 T cell receptor beta chains below all came from one sample that was sequenced in a study of cytomegalovirus exposure and HLA in healthy donors. The PCR had 60 Vbeta and 13 Jbeta primers. Assay: immunoSEQ multiplex PCR; the TCRdb copy retains only in-frame clones and omits some. The sample lists roughly 150,000 clones; around four fifths were seen once. The sequenced sample was PBMCs. The receptor set was obtained from a man aged 18 to 30 in good health and CMV-seropositive.

The V gene is TRBV30, the J gene TRBJ1-2, with 8 positions matching TRBD1. The CDR3 covers 12 residues. J lost 8 bases, V lost 3 bases, and 5 bases had no gene match. Germline CDR1 GTSNPN, CDR2 SVGIG (reference sequence). The CDR3 loop is CAWRTGVRGYTF. CDR3 nucleotides: TGTGCCTGGAGGACAGGGGTTAGGGGCTACACCTTC.

In this sample, this clone turned up once. The genes are TRBV11-2 and TRBJ2-5; 7 bases agree with TRBD1. The DNA end is a closer match to TRBJ2-7, so the J assignment may be wrong. CDR3 length: 14 amino acids. Germline V gene lookup returns CDR1 SGHAT and CDR2 FQNNGV. The CDR3 region has the DNA TGTGCCAGCACCCTAGGGGGCAGCTCATACGAGCAGTACTTC. As protein: CASTLGGSSYEQYF.

This chain links TRBV19 with TRBJ1-2; 12 bases agree with TRBD1. The V segment lost 7 bases and the J segment 5 bases; nucleotides outside the gene matches: 17. Germline CDR1 is LNHDA and CDR2 is SQIVND (reference sequence). This CDR3 has 18 residues. The CDR3 loop reads CASNPEGGTGGAPYGYTF. The CDR3 coding sequence is TGTGCCAGTAACCCGGAGGGAGGGACAGGGGGCGCGCCTTATGGCTACACCTTC.

The chain employs TRBV4-1 and TRBJ2-1, with 9 bases fitting TRBD2. Germline V gene lookup returns CDR1 MGHRA and CDR2 YSYEKL. The CDR3 is made up of 16 amino acids. J lost 2 bases, V lost 1 base, and 3 bases had no gene match. CDR3 DNA sequence: TGCGCCAGCAGCCAAGTTCCTAGCGGGACCTACAATGAGCAGTTCTTC. This sequence encodes CASSQVPSGTYNEQFF.

This clone appeared a few times. The rearrangement links TRBV6-6 to TRBJ1-2; maybe TRBD1 (6 bases). Looked up from germline, CDR1 is MNHNY and CDR2 is SVGAGI (reference sequence). Trimming left V 2 bases short and J 6 bases short, with 13 bases between. The CDR3 runs to 14 residues. This CDR3 is CASSYLGQFHGYTF. For the CDR3, the DNA is TGTGCCAGCAGTTACCTTGGACAGTTCCATGGCTACACCTTC.

Here the CDR3 DNA reads TGTGCCAGTAGCCCCCTAGGAGGTGATAACACTGAAGCTTTCTTT. It codes for CASSPLGGDNTEAFF. J is TRBJ1-1 and V is TRBV19; the D is unclear. Per germline, CDR1 LNHDA and CDR2 SQIVND (reference sequence). This CDR3 contains 15 residues. The germline V and J ends were trimmed by 6 bases and 2 bases, with 16 bases remaining between them.

V usage is TRBV30 and J usage is TRBJ2-5, with 9 bases identical to TRBD2. V shed 5 bases and J 5 bases; nucleotides not matched to a gene: 9. The CDR3 contains 14 residues. Germline values: CDR1 GTSNPN, CDR2 SVGIG (reference sequence). The CDR3 is CAWGSGSSYETQYF. In nucleotides, the CDR3 is TGTGCCTGGGGTAGCGGGAGTTCATACGAGACCCAGTACTTC.

The chain joins TRBV13 to TRBJ1-2, with D uncertain. From germline, CDR1 is PRHDT and CDR2 FYEKMQ (reference sequence). The length of the CDR3 is 13 residues. The V gene lost 4 bases and the J gene lost 5 bases, with 11 bases spanning the gap. In DNA form, the CDR3 reads TGTGCCAGCAGCTCCGGACGGACTTATGGCTACACCTTC. Protein sequence: CASSSGRTYGYTF.

This chain uses TRBV4-1 with TRBJ2-3; TRBD1 matches at 10 bases. Germline loops: CDR1 MGHRA, CDR2 YSYEKL. Trimming cost V 3 bases and J 6 bases; bases outside gene matches: 9. CDR3 size: 16 residues. CDR3 DNA sequence: TGCGCCAGCAGCCAGATTGGACAGGGGGAGGGGGATACGCAGTATTTT. Residues: CASSQIGQGEGDTQYF.